What follows describes a single T cell receptor (beta chain). The sample is drawn from a study of blood T cell repertoires in COVID-19. Overall study context: The United States, Italy and Spain were the sources of the acute and convalescent COVID-19 samples. Sample material is recorded as cDNA or gDNA derived from T cells, B-cell-depleted T cells, or PBMCs.

V lost 3 bases and J lost 7, with 12 bases in between. This CDR3 is 14 amino acids long. Germline CDR1 reads LNHDA; CDR2 reads SQIVND (reference sequence). The method was immunoSEQ multiplex PCR; TCRdb's version includes in-frame clones alone and lacks a portion of them. The profile covers about 250,000 clones, with approximately 90% appearing a single time and 1.5% to 2% taken by the ten largest. The sequence derives from a woman aged 18-29 years who had recovered from COVID-19. Sequences were obtained from PBMCs or T cells enriched from blood (not recorded which). The rearrangement joins TRBV19 to TRBJ1-4; maybe TRBD1 (6 bases). CDR3 loop: CASSISRGAEKLFF. The CDR3 DNA reads TGTGCCAGTAGTATTTCCAGGGGCGCTGAAAAACTGTTTTTT.